These 32 T cell receptor beta chains share one sample of origin, sequenced in a study of blood T cells in healthy people across ages. A second PCR, run for roughly 7 to 11 cycles, used a sample-barcoded 5' primer plus a J-beta primer mix. Each CDR3 protein is one row after TCRdb ran MiXCR on the 5' RACE reads. The table records around 900,000 distinct CDR3 sequences, more than 25% of them present only once. Sequenced input: blood. These receptors were obtained from a woman older than 75 in good health.

The genes are TRBV7-9 and TRBJ1-5; no firm D call. V was pared by 1 base and J by 3 bases, with 7 bases between. Germline values: CDR1 SEHNR, CDR2 FQNEAQ (reference sequence). This CDR3 has 14 amino acids. The CDR3 sequence is CASSLEGHNQPQHF. The CDR3 nucleotides read TGTGCCAGCAGCTTAGAGGGCCACAATCAGCCCCAGCATTTT.

This chain connects TRBV5-1 to TRBJ2-1; 8 bases match TRBD2. J was trimmed by 9 bases and V by 2 bases; bases with no gene match: 16. Germline CDR1 is SGHRS and CDR2 is YFSETQ. CDR3 length equals 17 residues. Here the CDR3 DNA reads TGCGCCAGCAGCTTTCGGGGTTCCGGGAGGGTCTCCGGTGAGCAGTTCTTC. Its protein product is CASSFRGSGRVSGEQFF.

The chain carries TRBV6-4 and TRBJ2-1; D is unresolved. The germline V gene encodes CDR1 MRHNA and CDR2 SNTAGT. Trimming cost V 8 bases and J 11 bases, with 37 bases left between them. The CDR3 is made up of 19 amino acids. The CDR3 DNA reads as TGTGCCAGCCCTTCCCTTACGTGGAGCCCTCCTCCGCGCTGCCCCAAGCAGTTCTTC. Protein sequence: CASPSLTWSPPPRCPKQFF.

This clonotype was observed once. The rearrangement uses TRBV9 and TRBJ2-3; D gene unclear. Germline CDR1 and CDR2: SGDLS and YYNGEE. Deletions cut 0 bases from V and 4 bases from J, with 9 bases between. There are 14 residues in the CDR3. Here the CDR3 reads CASSVGVGADTQYF. The CDR3 DNA reads TGTGCCAGCAGCGTAGGGGTAGGAGCAGATACGCAGTATTTT.

V is TRBV12-3 or TRBV12-4 and J is TRBJ1-6; D gene ambiguous. The CDR3 sequence is 17 residues long. Deletions cut 4 bases from V and 7 bases from J, with 20 bases between. Written as DNA, the CDR3 is TGTGCCAGCAGTTCCGGCGTGAGTCGGGGAGGCAATTCACCCCTCCACTTT. This codes for CASSSGVSRGGNSPLHF.

The sample holds a few counts of this clonotype. The rearrangement uses TRBV6-1 and TRBJ1-1, with TRBD1 matching over 9 bases. Germline V CDR1 and CDR2: MNHNS, SASEGT. This CDR3 region has 15 residues. J was trimmed by 1 base and V by 0 bases; bases with no gene match: 0. CDR3: CASSEAGQGNTEAFF. The CDR3 DNA sequence: TGTGCCAGCAGTGAAGCGGGACAGGGGAACACTGAAGCTTTCTTT.

As for this clonotype: With a much larger clone just one base away, this may be a read error. The CDR3, as DNA: TGTGCCAGCAGGTACGGGACAGGGGGCACTGAAGCTTTCTTT. Encoded protein: CASRYGTGGTEAFF. V gene TRBV6-5 combines with J gene TRBJ1-1, with 11 positions matching TRBD1. This CDR3 contains 14 residues. J was trimmed by 4 bases and V by 6 bases; bases with no gene match: 4. Germline V gives CDR1 MNHEY, CDR2 SVGAGI.

This clonotype has only a few counts. A read error is possible here, since a much larger clone lies one base away. The chain recombines TRBV6-6 with TRBJ2-1, with D maybe TRBD2 (7 bases). The DNA end is more similar to TRBJ2-7, so the J call may be wrong. Germline V gene lookup returns CDR1 MNHNY and CDR2 SVGAGI (reference sequence). This CDR3 region has 14 residues. Written as DNA, the CDR3 is TGTAGTACAAGGGGGGGCCGCTCCTACAATGAGCAGTACTTC. It codes for CSTRGGRSYNEQYF.

This clonotype was seen at least ten times. The genes are TRBV4-3 and TRBJ2-3; TRBD2 matches at 15 bases. The CDR3 is 18 amino acids. J lost 2 bases, V lost 4 bases, and 7 bases had no gene match. The germline V gene has CDR1 LGHNA and CDR2 YSLEER. As DNA, the CDR3 is TGCGCCAGCAGCCGGGGACTAGCGGGGGGTGGGGACACAGATACGCAGTATTTT. Translation: CASSRGLAGGGDTDTQYF.

The rearrangement links TRBV6-2 or TRBV6-3 to TRBJ1-5; no definite D call. The germline V and J ends were trimmed by 1 base and 6 bases, with 19 bases remaining between them. Germline CDR1 is MNHEY and CDR2 is SVGEGT. The CDR3 is 17 amino acids. The CDR3 DNA sequence: TGTGCCAGCAGTTACTGGGATGGTAAGGGCCACTCTCAGCCCCAGCATTTT. Protein: CASSYWDGKGHSQPQHF.

The table lists this clonotype with a few counts. The V gene is TRBV2, the J gene TRBJ2-7; 9 bases are a match to TRBD1. The V and J ends lost 2 bases and 5 bases, in that order; junction bases with no gene match: 7. The V gene's germline CDR1 is SNHLY and CDR2 FYNNEI. CDR3 length: 15 residues. The CDR3 sequence: CASSEYRGLFNEQYF. The CDR3, as DNA: TGTGCCAGCAGTGAATACAGGGGGCTTTTTAACGAGCAGTACTTC.

This clonotype was detected only a few times. This chain uses TRBV6-2 or TRBV6-3 with TRBJ2-5; TRBD2 matches at 13 bases. The CDR3 runs 17 residues. The germline V gene has CDR1 MNHEY and CDR2 SVGEGT. Unmatched junction bases numbered 15, after V lost 3 bases and J lost 11 bases. The CDR3 region has the DNA TGTGCCAGCAGTTATTCGGGACTAGCGGGGATTTACGATGAGCAGTACTTC. It encodes CASSYSGLAGIYDEQYF.

This clonotype was observed many times. The V call is TRBV6-1, the J call TRBJ2-5; weak D call: TRBD2 (6 bases). The CDR3 totals 17 residues. Germline V lookup: CDR1 MNHNS, CDR2 SASEGT. V shed 1 base and J shed 1 base, with 16 bases lying between them. The CDR3 DNA reads as TGTGCCAGCAGTGAAGAGGTCGGCGGGGTGGCCCAAGAGACCCAGTACTTC. Translated, it gives CASSEEVGGVAQETQYF.

The gene calls are TRBV13 and TRBJ2-1; 9 positions agree with TRBD2. The trim removed 6 bases at V and 3 bases at J, leaving 9 bases unmatched. Germline CDR1 and CDR2: PRHDT and FYEKMQ (reference sequence). The CDR3 loop spans 16 amino acids. The CDR3: CASRARLADYYNEQFF. In DNA, the CDR3 is TGTGCCAGCAGGGCCCGACTAGCGGACTACTACAATGAGCAGTTCTTC.

In the case of this clonotype: This could be a read error, since a much larger clone is one nucleotide away. This chain uses TRBV6-5 with TRBJ2-5; 8 bases map to TRBD1. V lost 4 bases, J lost 7 bases, and 11 bases stayed unmatched. The germline gives CDR1 MNHEY, CDR2 SVGAGI. The CDR3 covers 15 residues. CDR3 residues: CASSSAGQGRGTQYF. Here the CDR3 DNA reads TGTGCCAGCAGTTCGGCTGGACAGGGCAGGGGGACCCAGTACTTC.

This chain uses TRBV12-3 or TRBV12-4 with TRBJ1-3, with D unclear. Trimming removed 7 bases from V and 0 bases from J, with 10 bases in between. The CDR3 loop spans 14 amino acids. This CDR3 reads CASTSNLSGNTIYF. CDR3 nucleotide sequence: TGTGCCAGCACCTCTAACCTCTCTGGAAACACCATATATTTT.

The chain employs TRBV5-5 and TRBJ1-1; 7 nucleotides line up with TRBD1. Germline V lookup: CDR1 SGHKS, CDR2 YYEKEE (reference sequence). The CDR3 contains 14 residues. V shed 0 bases, J shed 6 bases, and the junction held 5 bases outside the gene matches. The CDR3 here is CASSLGQGFAEAFF. The CDR3 region has the DNA TGTGCCAGCAGCTTGGGACAGGGTTTCGCTGAAGCTTTCTTT.

This clonotype was recorded at least ten times. The chain joins TRBV27 to TRBJ2-1; the D is unclear. The CDR3 totals 16 residues. Germline CDR1 reads MNHEY; CDR2 reads SMNVEV (reference sequence). Trimming took off 7 bases at V and 0 bases at J, with 16 bases between the two ends. The chain's CDR3 is CASIVGRRSSYNEQFF. The CDR3 nucleotides are TGTGCCAGCATCGTCGGTAGGCGAAGCTCCTACAATGAGCAGTTCTTC.

The CDR3 region is CASSPDGYTGELFF. The DNA for the CDR3 is TGTGCCAGCAGCCCCGACGGCTACACCGGGGAGCTGTTTTTT. The chain employs TRBV7-9 and TRBJ2-2, with D unresolved. The CDR3 extends over 14 amino acids. Trimming removed 5 bases at V and 3 bases at J, with 10 bases between. Germline assignment: CDR1 SEHNR and CDR2 FQNEAQ (reference sequence). Looking up the rest from reference TRBV7-9 and TRBJ2-2 gives the full variable domain: DTGVSQNPRHKITKRGQNVTFRCDPISEHNRLYWYRQTLGQGPEFLTYFQNEAQLEKSRLLSDRFSAERPKGSFSTLEIQRTEQGDSAMYLCASSPDGYTGELFFGEGSRLTVL.

The chain has TRBV4-3 and TRBJ2-2, with D unresolved. The CDR3 runs 16 residues. Germline V lookup: CDR1 LGHNA, CDR2 YSLEER. V lost 1 base and J lost 3, with 12 bases in between. As DNA, the CDR3 is TGCGCCAGCAGCCAAGGGGGAAATAGGGACACCGGGGAGCTGTTTTTT. It translates to CASSQGGNRDTGELFF.

The chain employs TRBV3-1 and TRBJ2-1; D unclear. Germline V gene sequence: CDR1 LGHDT, CDR2 YNNKEL (reference sequence). The CDR3 has 14 amino acids. V lost 2 bases and J 9 bases, leaving 14 bases between the germline ends. The CDR3 here is CASSQKRFNGEQFF. In DNA form, the CDR3 reads TGTGCCAGCAGCCAAAAAAGGTTTAACGGTGAGCAGTTCTTC.

This clonotype showed up many times. The rearrangement links TRBV20-1 to TRBJ2-3; D unclear. The germline V gene has CDR1 DFQATT and CDR2 SNEGSKA (reference sequence). Trimming took 0 bases from V and 0 from J, leaving 13 bases between them. The CDR3 length is 16 residues. This CDR3 reads CSARDPNSWSTDTQYF. CDR3 nucleotide sequence: TGCAGTGCTAGAGACCCCAACTCCTGGAGCACAGATACGCAGTATTTT.

The V call is TRBV2, the J call TRBJ2-7, with TRBD2 as a possible D gene (6 bases). CDR3 length equals 12 residues. Germline V lookup: CDR1 SNHLY, CDR2 FYNNEI. The V gene lost 10 bases and the J gene lost 7 bases, with 17 bases spanning the gap. CDR3 coding DNA: TGTGCCACCCGGGACTTGAAAAATGAGCAGTACTTC. Translating gives CATRDLKNEQYF.

This clonotype was counted once. Being one base from a much bigger clone, this may be a read error. This chain connects TRBV9 to TRBJ1-2; possibly TRBD1 for D (6 bases). Germline values: CDR1 SGDLS, CDR2 YYNGEE. CDR3 size: 15 residues. Written as DNA, the CDR3 is TGTGCCAGCAGCGTAGCGGACAGAACTAACTATGACTACACCTTC. It codes for CASSVADRTNYDYTF. Using reference TRBV9 and TRBJ1-2 for the parts outside the CDR3, the full variable domain is DSGVTQTPKHLITATGQRVTLRCSPRSGDLSVYWYQQSLDQGLQFLIQYYNGEERAKGNILERFSAQQFPDLHSELNLSSLELGDSALYFCASSVADRTNYDYTFGSGTRLTVV.

In this sample, this clonotype turned up a few times. V usage is TRBV6-2 or TRBV6-3 and J usage is TRBJ2-7; D possibly corresponds to TRBD1 (6 bases). There are 14 residues in the CDR3. The germline CDR1 and CDR2 sequences are MNHEY and SVGEGT. Trimming left V 6 bases short and J 2 bases short, with 14 bases between. CDR3 sequence reads: CASSPGAMAYEQYF. CDR3 DNA sequence: TGTGCCAGCAGCCCAGGGGCCATGGCCTACGAGCAGTACTTC.

There are a few counts of this clonotype. Given a much more abundant clone one base away, this may be a read error. The rearrangement joins TRBV4-3 to TRBJ2-5; D remains unclear. This CDR3 contains 14 residues. Trimming cost V 0 bases and J 11 bases, with 16 bases left between them. Per the germline V gene, CDR1 is LGHNA and CDR2 is YSLEER. The CDR3 nucleotides read TGCGCCAGCAGCCAAGATCACCACACTAATGAGCAGTACTTC. It encodes CASSQDHHTNEQYF.

This clonotype was counted many times. The CDR3 DNA reads as TGCAGCCCTAGCGGGCGGGGGCAGTTCTTC. This sequence encodes CSPSGRGQFF. The chain uses TRBV20-1 and TRBJ2-1; 8 bases match TRBD2. The germline V gene encodes CDR1 DFQATT and CDR2 SNEGSKA (reference sequence). This CDR3 has 10 amino acids.

Details on this clonotype: The CDR3 end shows no conserved phenylalanine or tryptophan, and so a read error is likely. The chain has TRBV12-3 or TRBV12-4 and TRBJ2-3; 9 bases are a match to TRBD1. CDR3 length equals 14 residues. Written as DNA, the CDR3 is TGTGCCAGCACCCTGGGACAGGGAGCAGATGCGCAGTATTCT. Translating it yields CASTLGQGADAQYS.

This clonotype was counted a few times. The chain uses TRBV6-6 and TRBJ1-1; the D gene is possibly TRBD1 (6 bases). Per germline, CDR1 MNHNY and CDR2 SVGAGI (reference sequence). Trimming pared 2 bases from V and 1 base from J, leaving 14 bases between. CDR3 length: 16 residues. The CDR3 DNA follows: TGTGCCAGCAGTTACCCATCACAGGGTCCGAACACTGAAGCTTTCTTT. It specifies CASSYPSQGPNTEAFF.

V is TRBV6-5 and J is TRBJ2-1, with 7 nucleotides matching TRBD2. Germline CDR1 MNHEY, CDR2 SVGAGI. V shed 0 bases and J 7 bases; nucleotides not matched to a gene: 6. The CDR3 is 15 residues long. The CDR3 region is CASSYSGGPGNEQFF. DNA of the CDR3: TGTGCCAGCAGTTACTCGGGAGGGCCTGGAAATGAGCAGTTCTTC.

The chain combines TRBV20-1 with TRBJ1-5; a possible D gene is TRBD1 (6 bases). Per the germline V gene, CDR1 is DFQATT and CDR2 is SNEGSKA (reference sequence). The CDR3 contains 15 residues. Deletions cut 2 bases from V and 3 bases from J, with 14 bases between. CDR3 sequence reads: CSARKGQPVNQPQHF. Here the CDR3 DNA reads TGCAGTGCTAGAAAAGGACAGCCAGTCAATCAGCCCCAGCATTTT.

V usage is TRBV10-1 and J usage is TRBJ1-1; D uncertain. The CDR3 has 14 amino acids. V lost 6 bases, J lost 0 bases, and 11 bases lay in between. The germline gives CDR1 WNHNN, CDR2 SYGVQD (reference sequence). DNA for the CDR3: TGCGCCAGCAGGCCAGGTGGCATGAACACTGAAGCTTTCTTT. This translates into CASRPGGMNTEAFF.